The 13 T cell receptor beta chains in this list originate from one sample, sequenced in a study of CXCR3-negative and CXCR3-positive naive CD8 T cells. The authors made the TRB cDNA libraries by 5' RACE using UMI labels. TCRdb re-called the 5' RACE reads, yielding one record per CDR3 amino acid sequence without DNA. Its table lists around 96,000 distinct CDR3 sequences. The sequenced sample was naive CXCR3- CD8+ T cells from blood. Subset defined: CD45RO-CCR7+CD27+CD95- naive CD8+ T cells lacking CXCR3 (TNR3-). The receptor source for this set is a human donor in good health. Some clones in this sample may be carry-over from other donors' samples.

The V gene is TRBV4-3, the J gene TRBJ1-2. Germline V CDR1 and CDR2: LGHNA, YSLEER. The CDR3 length is 15 residues. CDR3: CASSQERELGYGYTF.

The chain recombines TRBV20-1 with TRBJ1-1. In germline, CDR1 is DFQATT, CDR2 SNEGSKA (reference sequence). The CDR3 spans 12 residues. The CDR3 is CSAGWVGTEAFF.

V is TRBV10-3 and J is TRBJ2-3; TCRdb designates TRBD2, a call that cannot be tested without DNA. Germline V gene lookup returns CDR1 ENHRY and CDR2 SYGVKD. The CDR3 is made up of 13 amino acids. The chain's CDR3 is CAIMREWGDTQYF.

The rearrangement uses TRBV7-9 and TRBJ2-3; without DNA, the TCRdb call of TRBD2 cannot be checked. Germline values: CDR1 SEHNR, CDR2 FQNEAQ (reference sequence). The CDR3 is made up of 16 amino acids. CDR3 region: CASSPGDQRGTDTQYF.

The V and J genes are TRBV28 and TRBJ2-1; the TCRdb call, TRBD1, lacks DNA for checking. CDR1 MDHEN and CDR2 SYDVKM come from the germline V gene. The CDR3 totals 15 residues. The CDR3 here is CASSPGTGGWDEQFF. Combining the CDR3 with reference TRBV28 and TRBJ2-1 gives the whole variable domain DVKVTQSSRYLVKRTGEKVFLECVQDMDHENMFWYRQDPGLGLRLIYFSYDVKMKEKGDIPEGYSVSREKKERFSLILESASTNQTSMYLCASSPGTGGWDEQFFGPGTRLTVL.

The chain employs TRBV29-1 and TRBJ1-1. This CDR3 region has 12 residues. Germline assignment: CDR1 SQVTM and CDR2 ANQGSEA. The CDR3 loop is CSVEGLKTEAFF.

The chain joins TRBV7-3 to TRBJ2-3; the TCRdb call, TRBD1, lacks DNA for checking. Germline V gives CDR1 SGHTA, CDR2 FQGTGA. This CDR3 has 15 residues. The CDR3 loop reads CASSPVGGRTDTQYF.

The gene calls are TRBV10-3 and TRBJ2-4. Germline CDR1 ENHRY, CDR2 SYGVKD. The CDR3 extends over 14 amino acids. CDR3 sequence reads: CAISDSLAKNIQYF.

The J gene is TRBJ2-7, the V gene TRBV28; TCRdb names TRBD2, which stays unverified in the absence of DNA. This CDR3 region has 14 residues. Germline assignment: CDR1 MDHEN and CDR2 SYDVKM. The CDR3 sequence: CASRGASGAYEQYF.

The chain is built from TRBV3-1 and TRBJ2-4. Germline V gives CDR1 LGHDT, CDR2 YNNKEL (reference sequence). CDR3 size: 16 residues. CDR3 region: CASSQDAWLAKNIQYF.

V is TRBV12-3 or TRBV12-4 and J is TRBJ1-2; TCRdb designates TRBD1, a call that cannot be tested without DNA. This CDR3 contains 12 residues. This CDR3 reads CASSSDRYGYTF.

This chain connects TRBV29-1 to TRBJ2-3. The CDR3 loop spans 13 amino acids. Germline-derived CDR1 and CDR2 are SQVTM and ANQGSEA. CDR3 amino acids: CSVEDRWTDTQYF.

The rearrangement links TRBV29-1 to TRBJ1-1; the TRBD1 assignment by TCRdb is unverifiable without DNA. Germline CDR1 SQVTM, CDR2 ANQGSEA. CDR3 size: 12 residues. The chain's CDR3 is CSGTGSNTEAFF.